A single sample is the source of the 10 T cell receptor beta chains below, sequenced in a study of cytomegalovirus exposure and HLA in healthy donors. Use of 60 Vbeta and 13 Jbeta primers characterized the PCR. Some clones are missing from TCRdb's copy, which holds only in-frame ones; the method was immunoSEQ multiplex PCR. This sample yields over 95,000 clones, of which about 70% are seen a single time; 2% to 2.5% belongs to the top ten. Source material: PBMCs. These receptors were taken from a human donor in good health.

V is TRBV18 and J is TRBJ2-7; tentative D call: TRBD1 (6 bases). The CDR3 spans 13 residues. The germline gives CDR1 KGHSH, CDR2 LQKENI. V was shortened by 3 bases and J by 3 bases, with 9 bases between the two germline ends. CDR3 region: CASSPRDNYEQYF. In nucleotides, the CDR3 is TGTGCCAGCTCACCCCGGGACAACTACGAGCAGTACTTC.

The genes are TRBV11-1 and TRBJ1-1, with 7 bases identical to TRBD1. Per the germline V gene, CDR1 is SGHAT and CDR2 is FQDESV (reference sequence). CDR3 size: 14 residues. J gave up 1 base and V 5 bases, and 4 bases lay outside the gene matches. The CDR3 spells CASSPQGTNTEAFF. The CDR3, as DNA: TGTGCCAGCAGCCCACAGGGGACGAACACTGAAGCTTTCTTT.

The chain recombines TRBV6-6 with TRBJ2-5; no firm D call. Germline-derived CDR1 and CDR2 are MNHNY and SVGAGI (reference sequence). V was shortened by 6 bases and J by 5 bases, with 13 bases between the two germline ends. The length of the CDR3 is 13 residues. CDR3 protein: CASRPTNLETQYF. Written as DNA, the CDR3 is TGTGCCAGCAGACCGACAAACCTCGAGACCCAGTACTTC.

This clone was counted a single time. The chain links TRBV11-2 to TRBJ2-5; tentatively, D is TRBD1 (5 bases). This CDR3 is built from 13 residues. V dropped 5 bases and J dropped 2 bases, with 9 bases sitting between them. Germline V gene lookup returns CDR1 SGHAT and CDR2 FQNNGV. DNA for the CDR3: TGTGCCAGCAGCCCCCGACAGCAAGAGACCCAGTACTTC. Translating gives CASSPRQQETQYF.

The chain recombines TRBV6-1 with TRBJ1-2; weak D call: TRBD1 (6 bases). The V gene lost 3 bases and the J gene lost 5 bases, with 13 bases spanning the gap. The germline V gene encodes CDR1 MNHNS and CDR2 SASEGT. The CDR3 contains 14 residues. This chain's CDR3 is CASSDSGTSYGYTF. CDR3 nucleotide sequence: TGTGCCAGCAGTGATTCCGGGACAAGTTATGGCTACACCTTC.

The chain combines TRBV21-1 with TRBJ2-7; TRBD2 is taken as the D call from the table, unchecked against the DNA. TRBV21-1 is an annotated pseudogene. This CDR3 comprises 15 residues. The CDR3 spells CASSLKGGDLYEQYF. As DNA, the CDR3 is TGTGCCAGCAGCTTGAAGGGTGGGGACTTATACGAGCAGTACTTC.

CDR3 amino acids: CARQGECSPLHF. Here the CDR3 DNA reads TGTGCCAGACAGGGCGAGTGTTCACCCCTCCACTTT. The gene calls are TRBV11-3 and TRBJ1-6, with D tentatively TRBD1 (6 bases). Looked up from germline, CDR1 is SGHNT and CDR2 is YENEEA. V gave up 9 bases and J gave up 9 bases, with 12 bases separating them. The CDR3 covers 12 residues.

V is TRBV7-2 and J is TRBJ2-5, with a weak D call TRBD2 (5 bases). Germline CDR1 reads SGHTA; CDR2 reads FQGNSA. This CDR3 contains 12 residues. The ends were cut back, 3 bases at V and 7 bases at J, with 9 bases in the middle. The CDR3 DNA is TGTGCCAGCAGCTTCTTCGGAGGGACCCAGTACTTC. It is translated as CASSFFGGTQYF.

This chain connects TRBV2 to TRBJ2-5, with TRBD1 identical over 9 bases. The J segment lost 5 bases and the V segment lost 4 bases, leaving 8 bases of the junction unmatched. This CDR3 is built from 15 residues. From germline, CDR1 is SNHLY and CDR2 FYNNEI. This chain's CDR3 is CASSATGGSAETQYF. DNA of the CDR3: TGTGCCAGCAGTGCGACAGGGGGATCAGCGGAGACCCAGTACTTC.

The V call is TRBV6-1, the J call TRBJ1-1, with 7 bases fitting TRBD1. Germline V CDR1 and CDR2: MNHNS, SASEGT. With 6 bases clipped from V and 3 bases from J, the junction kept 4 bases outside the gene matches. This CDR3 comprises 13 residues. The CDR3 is CASSRQGYTEAFF. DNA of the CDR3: TGTGCCAGCAGCCGACAGGGCTACACTGAAGCTTTCTTT.